The present T cell receptor (beta chain) was sequenced within a study of T cells in localized non-small cell lung cancer. Assay used: immunoSEQ multiplex PCR; TCRdb lists only in-frame clones, some missing. The sample includes tens of thousands of clones, approximately 86% of them seen just once. CDR3 length: 12 residues. V dropped 0 bases and J dropped 6; count of bases not matched to a gene: 0. The germline V gene has CDR1 SQVTM and CDR2 ANQGSEA. As regards this clone: Antigen unknown.

General study points: Among the tissues sampled, uninvolved adjacent lung had the highest T cell clonality, above tumor.

The sequenced sample was PBMCs, obtained before any cancer treatment. This receptor was taken from a man aged 40 to 70 with stage II squamous cell lung carcinoma. The chain couples TRBV29-1 to TRBJ2-7; TRBD2 matches 9 bases. The CDR3 loop is CSVEETSGEQYF. The CDR3, as DNA: TGCAGCGTTGAAGAGACTAGCGGCGAGCAGTACTTC.